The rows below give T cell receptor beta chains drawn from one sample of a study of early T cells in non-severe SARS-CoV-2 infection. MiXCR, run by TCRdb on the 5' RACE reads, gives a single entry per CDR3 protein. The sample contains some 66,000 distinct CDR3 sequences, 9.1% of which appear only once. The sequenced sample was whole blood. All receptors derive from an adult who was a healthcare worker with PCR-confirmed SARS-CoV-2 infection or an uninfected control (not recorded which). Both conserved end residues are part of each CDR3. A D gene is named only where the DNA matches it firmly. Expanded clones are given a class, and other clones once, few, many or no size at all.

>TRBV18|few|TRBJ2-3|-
TGTGCCAGCTCACAATCCTACACAGATACGCAGTATTTT
CASSQSYTDTQYF
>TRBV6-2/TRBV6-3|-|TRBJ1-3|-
TGTGCCAGCAGTTATGACAGCTCTGGAAACACCATATATTTT
CASSYDSSGNTIYF
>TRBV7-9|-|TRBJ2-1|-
TGTGCCAGCAGCCCGAAAAGCTCCTACAATGAGCAGTTCTTC
CASSPKSSYNEQFF
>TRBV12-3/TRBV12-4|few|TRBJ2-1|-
TGTGCCAGCAGTTCCAGACGATTGGAGCAGTTCTTC
CASSSRRLEQFF
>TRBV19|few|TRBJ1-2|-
TGTGCCAGTAGTCGTGGGTGGCAGGACTATGGCTACACCTTC
CASSRGWQDYGYTF
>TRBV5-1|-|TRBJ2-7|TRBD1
TGCGCCAGCAGCTTCGGACAGGGCGGTTACGAGCAGTACTTC
CASSFGQGGYEQYF
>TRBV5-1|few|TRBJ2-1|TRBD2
TGCGCCAGCAGCTTGATAGCGGGAGGCAATGAGCAGTTCTTC
CASSLIAGGNEQFF
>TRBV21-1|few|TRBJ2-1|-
TGTGCCAGCAGCCGTACCGGGGGAGGAGATTCTTACAATGAGCAGTTCTTC
CASSRTGGGDSYNEQFF
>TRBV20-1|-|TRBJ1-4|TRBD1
TGCAGTGCTTCACACCAGGGGGCTTCCGAAAAACTGTTTTTT
CSASHQGASEKLFF
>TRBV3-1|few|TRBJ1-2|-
TGTGCCAGCAGCCAAGATTTTTCTGGCTACACCTTC
CASSQDFSGYTF
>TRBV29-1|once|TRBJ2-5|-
TGCAGCTTTGGGGAACAAGAGACCCAGTACTTC
CSFGEQETQYF
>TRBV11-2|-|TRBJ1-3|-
TGTGCCAGCAGCTCCCGGGCCGAGGGAGACACCATATATTTT
CASSSRAEGDTIYF
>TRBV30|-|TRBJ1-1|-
TGTGCCTGGAGTCTTGGCGCCTGGACTGAAGCTTTCTTT
CAWSLGAWTEAFF
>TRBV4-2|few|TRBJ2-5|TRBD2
TGTGCCAGCAGCCAAGACTCCGCGGCTAGCGGGAGGGAGACCCAGTACTTC
CASSQDSAASGRETQYF
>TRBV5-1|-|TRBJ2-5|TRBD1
TGCGCCAGCAGCTCCGGGACAGGGAGACAAGAGACCCAGTACTTC
CASSSGTGRQETQYF
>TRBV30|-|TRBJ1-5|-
TGTGCCTGGAATGGCGGTACCAATCAGCCCCAGCATTTT
CAWNGGTNQPQHF
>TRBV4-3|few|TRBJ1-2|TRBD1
TGCGCCAGCAGCCAAGATTTTGGCAGGGGGCAATATGGCTACACCTTC
CASSQDFGRGQYGYTF
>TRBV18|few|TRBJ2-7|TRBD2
TGTGCCAGCTCACCCCGGGGAGGGGCCTACGAGCAGTACTTC
CASSPRGGAYEQYF
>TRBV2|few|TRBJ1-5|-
TGTGCCAGCAGGTCGGGTCTTAGCAATCAGCCCCAGCATTTT
CASRSGLSNQPQHF
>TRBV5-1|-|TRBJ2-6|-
TGCGCCAGCAGCTTGGATGTCTCTGGGGCCAACGTCCTGACTTTC
CASSLDVSGANVLTF
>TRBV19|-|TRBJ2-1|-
TGTGCCAGTGGGATTTTGAGACAGGCTTTCAATGAGCAGTTCTTC
CASGILRQAFNEQFF
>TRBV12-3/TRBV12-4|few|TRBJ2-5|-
TGTGCCAGCACTTCTCTCCAAGAGACCCAGTACTTC
CASTSLQETQYF
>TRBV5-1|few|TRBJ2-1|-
TGCGCCAGCAGCTCCGTGGGGGACGTCTACATCGATGAGCAGTTCTTC
CASSSVGDVYIDEQFF
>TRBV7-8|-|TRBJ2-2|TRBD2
TGTGTCAGCAGCTTCACTAGCGGGGCGAACACCGGGGAGCTGTTTTTT
CVSSFTSGANTGELFF
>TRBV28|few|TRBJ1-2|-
TGTGCCAGCAGTTTTCGACCAAAGCCTGGCTACACCTTC
CASSFRPKPGYTF
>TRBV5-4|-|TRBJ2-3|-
TGTGCCAGCAGCTTTCGTACGGGCCATTTCACAGATACGCAGTATTTT
CASSFRTGHFTDTQYF
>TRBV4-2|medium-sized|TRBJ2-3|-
TGTGCCAGCAGCCAAGGGTTGGGGAGGGATACGCAGTATTTT
CASSQGLGRDTQYF
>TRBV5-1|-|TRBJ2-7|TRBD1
TGCGCCAGCCGGATGACAGGGGGGACCTACGAGCAGTACTTC
CASRMTGGTYEQYF
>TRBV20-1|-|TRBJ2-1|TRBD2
TGCAGTGCTAGAGATCCACTAGCGGGAGGGGATGAGCAGTTCTTC
CSARDPLAGGDEQFF
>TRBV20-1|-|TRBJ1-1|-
TGCAGTGCTAGAGCCAGAGTATCTGAAGCTTTCTTT
CSARARVSEAFF
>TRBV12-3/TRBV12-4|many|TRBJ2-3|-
TGTGCCAGCAGTTTAGCCAGCAGCACAGATACGCAGTATTTT
CASSLASSTDTQYF
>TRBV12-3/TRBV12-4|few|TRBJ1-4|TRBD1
TGTGCCAGCAGTCAAGACAGGGGAAGTCGGGAAAAACTGTTTTTT
CASSQDRGSREKLFF
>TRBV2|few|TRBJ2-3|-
TGTGCCAGCAGTCTCAGAGTTATCGGTTCAGATACGCAGTATTTT
CASSLRVIGSDTQYF
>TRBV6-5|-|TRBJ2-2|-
TGTGCCAGCAGTTACCAAGGTTCCGGGGAGCTGTTTTTT
CASSYQGSGELFF
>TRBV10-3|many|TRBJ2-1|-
TGTGCCATCAGTGAATCGGTTGGCGGGTCCTACAATGAGCAGTTCTTC
CAISESVGGSYNEQFF
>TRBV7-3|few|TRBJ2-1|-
TGTGCCAGCAGCGACTTGACCAGAGGTTCTTTAGAGCAGTTCTTC
CASSDLTRGSLEQFF
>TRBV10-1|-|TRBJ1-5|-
TGCGCCAGCAGTGATCAGCCCCAGCATTTT
CASSDQPQHF
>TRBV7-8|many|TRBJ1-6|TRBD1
TGTGCCAGCAGCCCCAGGGGGCCGTATAATTCACCCCTCCACTTT
CASSPRGPYNSPLHF
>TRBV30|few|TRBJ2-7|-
TGTGCCTGGAGACCGGACGTAACCTACGAGCAGTACTTC
CAWRPDVTYEQYF
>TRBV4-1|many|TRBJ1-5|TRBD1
TGCGCCAGCAGCCCTCAGGGGGCCAATCAGCCCCAGCATTTT
CASSPQGANQPQHF
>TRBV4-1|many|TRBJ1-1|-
TGCGCCAGCAGCCAAGTGGACAGCGGAGGCACTGAAGCTTTCTTT
CASSQVDSGGTEAFF
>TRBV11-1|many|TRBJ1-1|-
TGTGCCAGCAGCCCGGGACCGCCTCCAGAAGCTTTCTTT
CASSPGPPPEAFF
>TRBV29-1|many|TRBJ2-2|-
TGCAGCGTGCACAGGAGGGGCACCGGGGAGCTGTTTTTT
CSVHRRGTGELFF
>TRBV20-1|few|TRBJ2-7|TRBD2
TGCAGTGCAGGATCGCCAGCGGGAGAGTACGAGCAGTACTTC
CSAGSPAGEYEQYF
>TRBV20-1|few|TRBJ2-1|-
TGCAGTGCACTTATGGGCGTTGTACACCATGAGCAGTTCTTC
CSALMGVVHHEQFF
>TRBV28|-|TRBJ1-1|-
TGTGCCAGCAGTTTACAGAACACTGAAGCTTTCTTT
CASSLQNTEAFF
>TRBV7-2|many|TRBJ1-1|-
TGTGCCAGCAGCTTGTGGCTGGGGTCGGGGGCTGAAGCTTTCTTT
CASSLWLGSGAEAFF
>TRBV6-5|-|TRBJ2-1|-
TGTGCCAGCAGCCCCCCGACCGATGAGCAGTTCTTC
CASSPPTDEQFF
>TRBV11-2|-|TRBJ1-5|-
TGTGCCAGCAGTTCTGGAGGTGAACAGCCCCAGCATTTT
CASSSGGEQPQHF
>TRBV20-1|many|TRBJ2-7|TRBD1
TGCAGTGCTAGAGATCCCCGGACAGGGACTGACGAGCAGTACTTC
CSARDPRTGTDEQYF
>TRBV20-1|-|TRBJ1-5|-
TGCAGCACCTGGGTGGGCTTGCGGCAGCCCCAGCATTTT
CSTWVGLRQPQHF
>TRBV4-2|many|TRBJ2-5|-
TGTGCCAGCAGCCAAGATTGGTCGGGTGAGGATCAAGAGACCCAGTACTTC
CASSQDWSGEDQETQYF
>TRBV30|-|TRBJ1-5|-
TGTGCCTGGAGTGCTATGGGGAATCAGCCCCAGCATTTT
CAWSAMGNQPQHF
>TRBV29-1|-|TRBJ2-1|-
TGCAGCGTTGGGGGAGGCAATGAGCAGTTCTTC
CSVGGGNEQFF
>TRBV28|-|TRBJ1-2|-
TGTGCCAGCAGTTTGATGGATCAGGGTCAGAATGGCTACACCTTC
CASSLMDQGQNGYTF
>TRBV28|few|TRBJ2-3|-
TGTGCCAGCCAGGCGACAGGCACAGATACGCAGTATTTT
CASQATGTDTQYF
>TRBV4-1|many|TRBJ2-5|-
TGCGCCAGCTTTTCATTACAGGGTCATGAGACCCAGTACTTC
CASFSLQGHETQYF